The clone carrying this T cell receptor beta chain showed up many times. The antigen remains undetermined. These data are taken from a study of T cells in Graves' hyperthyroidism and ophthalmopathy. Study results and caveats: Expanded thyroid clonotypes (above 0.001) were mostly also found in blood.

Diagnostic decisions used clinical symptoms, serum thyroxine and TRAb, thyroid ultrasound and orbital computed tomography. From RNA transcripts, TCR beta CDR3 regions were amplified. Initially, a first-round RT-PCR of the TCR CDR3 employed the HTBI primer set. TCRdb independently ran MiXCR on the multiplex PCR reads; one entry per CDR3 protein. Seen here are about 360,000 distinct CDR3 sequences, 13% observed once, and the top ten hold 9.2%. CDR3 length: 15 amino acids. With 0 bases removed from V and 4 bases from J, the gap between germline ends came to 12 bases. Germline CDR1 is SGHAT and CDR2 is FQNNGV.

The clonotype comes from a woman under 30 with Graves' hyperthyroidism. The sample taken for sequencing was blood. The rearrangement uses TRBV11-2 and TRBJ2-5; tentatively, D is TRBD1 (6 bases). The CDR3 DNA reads TGTGCCAGCAGCTTAGAAGGACAGCTGGCAGAGACCCAGTACTTC. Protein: CASSLEGQLAETQYF. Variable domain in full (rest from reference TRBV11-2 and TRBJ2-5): EAGVAQSPRYKIIEKRQSVAFWCNPISGHATLYWYQQILGQGPKLLIQFQNNGVVDDSQLPKDRFSAERLKGVDSTLKIQPAKLEDSAVYLCASSLEGQLAETQYFGPGTRLLVL.